These 21 T cell receptor beta chains were sequenced from one sample in a study of technical replicates of blood from several donors. Some clones are missing from TCRdb's copy, which holds only in-frame ones; the method was immunoSEQ multiplex PCR. The sample has 85,000 to 100,000 clones, 95% seen once; the top ten hold approximately 0.22%. Specimen: T cells isolated from PBMCs. These receptor sequences come from a human donor in good health.

The chain links TRBV29-1 to TRBJ2-7; the D is unclear. The CDR3 loop spans 14 amino acids. V gave up 0 bases and J gave up 3 bases, with 12 bases separating them. Germline values: CDR1 SQVTM, CDR2 ANQGSEA. The DNA of the CDR3 is TGCAGCGTTGAAGACAAAGGCAGGTTCTACGAGCAGTACTTC. Translation gives CSVEDKGRFYEQYF.

V usage is TRBV7-9 and J usage is TRBJ2-2; 10 bases agree with TRBD2. V shed 5 bases and J 6 bases; nucleotides not matched to a gene: 6. The CDR3 contains 15 residues. CDR1 and CDR2 from the germline V gene are SEHNR and FQNEAQ (reference sequence). Here the CDR3 reads CASSLLGLASGELFF. CDR3 coding DNA: TGTGCCAGCAGCCTATTGGGACTAGCGTCCGGGGAGCTGTTTTTT.

This chain connects TRBV19 to TRBJ1-4; a weak D match, TRBD1 (6 bases). CDR1 is LNHDA and CDR2 is SQIVND in the germline V gene (reference sequence). With 8 bases removed from V and 8 bases from J, the gap between germline ends came to 15 bases. The CDR3 is 13 residues long. DNA for the CDR3: TGTGCCAGTCAACGGGTCAGGGGAGAAAAACTGTTTTTT. Its translation: CASQRVRGEKLFF.

CDR3 nucleotides: TGTGCCAGCAGCCAGGGCGGGATTTCAACCTACGAGCAGTACTTC. Translation gives CASSQGGISTYEQYF. The rearrangement joins TRBV13 to TRBJ2-7; a weak D match, TRBD2 (6 bases). CDR1 is PRHDT and CDR2 is FYEKMQ in the germline V gene (reference sequence). The ends were cut back, 5 bases at V and 2 bases at J, with 16 bases in the middle. The CDR3 covers 15 residues.

This sequence joins TRBV4-2 and TRBJ2-1; 7 nucleotides align to TRBD2. Germline lookup yields CDR1 LGHNA and CDR2 YNFKEQ. Unmatched junction bases numbered 1, after V lost 2 bases and J lost 3 bases. This CDR3 spans 14 amino acids. Here the CDR3 reads CASSQLAGYNEQFF. CDR3 nucleotide sequence: TGTGCCAGCAGCCAATTAGCGGGCTACAATGAGCAGTTCTTC.

This chain connects TRBV18 to TRBJ1-1; the match to TRBD1 covers 7 bases. This CDR3 region has 17 residues. The V and J ends lost 6 bases and 0 bases, in that order; junction bases with no gene match: 13. Germline lookup yields CDR1 KGHSH and CDR2 LQKENI. CDR3 sequence: CASSGSTGQALNTEAFF. In DNA, the CDR3 is TGTGCCAGCTCGGGCTCGACAGGGCAGGCCCTGAACACTGAAGCTTTCTTT.

The chain joins TRBV30 to TRBJ2-2; a weak D match, TRBD2 (5 bases). Germline V lookup: CDR1 GTSNPN, CDR2 SVGIG (reference sequence). The CDR3 loop spans 17 amino acids. Trimming pared 0 bases from V and 6 bases from J, leaving 20 bases between. The DNA for the CDR3 is TGTGCCTGGAGTGTACTTTCCAGGACTTTGACCCCCGGGGAGCTGTTTTTT. Amino acids: CAWSVLSRTLTPGELFF.

The V gene is TRBV4-1, the J gene TRBJ1-5, with 8 nucleotides matching TRBD1. The V and J ends lost 3 bases and 3 bases, in that order; junction bases with no gene match: 4. CDR3 length: 15 residues. Germline values: CDR1 MGHRA, CDR2 YSYEKL. The CDR3 loop is CASSQGTGTNQPQHF. The CDR3 DNA sequence: TGCGCCAGCAGCCAGGGGACAGGAACCAATCAGCCCCAGCATTTT.

This chain uses TRBV19 with TRBJ2-2, with 7 positions matching TRBD2. V lost 7 bases to trimming and J lost 6 bases; unmatched junction nucleotides: 8. This CDR3 spans 14 amino acids. Germline-derived CDR1 and CDR2 are LNHDA and SQIVND (reference sequence). The DNA of the CDR3 is TGTGCCAGTACCGAGGCCGGGAGGTCCGGGGAGCTGTTTTTT. Residues: CASTEAGRSGELFF.

The genes are TRBV5-6 and TRBJ2-7, with TRBD1 identical over 7 bases. This CDR3 is 15 amino acids long. The germline V gene has CDR1 SGHDT and CDR2 YYEEEE. V was clipped by 2 bases and J by 0 bases; unmatched bases: 5. The CDR3 region is CASSLYDRDSYEQYF. The CDR3 region has the DNA TGTGCCAGCAGCTTATACGACAGGGACTCCTACGAGCAGTACTTC.

J is TRBJ2-2 and V is TRBV5-8, with D perhaps TRBD1 (5 bases). The CDR3 runs to 15 residues. V lost 0 bases and J 5 bases, leaving 11 bases between the germline ends. Germline assignment: CDR1 SGHTS and CDR2 YDEGEE. CDR3: CASSLEGARTGELFF. CDR3 DNA: TGTGCCAGCAGCTTGGAAGGGGCGCGGACCGGGGAGCTGTTTTTT.

The rearrangement joins TRBV5-6 to TRBJ1-1; the match to TRBD1 covers 8 bases. Germline CDR1 and CDR2: SGHDT and YYEEEE. With V trimmed by 0 bases and J by 0 bases, 4 bases remained unmatched. The CDR3 loop spans 16 amino acids. CDR3 region: CASSLVDRVVNTEAFF. The CDR3 DNA is TGTGCCAGCAGCTTGGTGGACAGGGTGGTGAACACTGAAGCTTTCTTT.

The chain combines TRBV30 with TRBJ1-1; D is possibly TRBD1 (5 bases). This CDR3 has 14 amino acids. Germline V CDR1 and CDR2: GTSNPN, SVGIG (reference sequence). Trimming took 2 bases from V and 5 from J, leaving 15 bases between them. The CDR3 region has the DNA TGTGCCTGGAGTTACGCAGGGATGGGGACTGAAGCTTTCTTT. Amino acids: CAWSYAGMGTEAFF.

In its sample, this clone was seen once. The rearrangement joins TRBV14 to TRBJ2-7; a weak D match, TRBD1 (5 bases). The ends were cut back, 1 base at V and 0 bases at J, with 7 bases in the middle. The CDR3 is made up of 14 amino acids. Germline assignment: CDR1 SGHDN and CDR2 FVKESK. CDR3 loop: CASSQGQISYEQYF. For the CDR3, the DNA is TGTGCCAGCAGCCAAGGACAGATCTCCTACGAGCAGTACTTC.

DNA of the CDR3: TGTGCCAGCAGTTACCAGTCCTGGTATGAGCAGTTCTTC. As protein: CASSYQSWYEQFF. The rearrangement links TRBV6-5 to TRBJ2-1; D gene uncertain. CDR3 size: 13 residues. V dropped 2 bases and J dropped 8 bases, with 10 bases sitting between them. Germline assignment: CDR1 MNHEY and CDR2 SVGAGI.

CDR3 nucleotide sequence: TGTGCCAGTAGCCCTGTAGACAATGAGCAGTTCTTC. Translating gives CASSPVDNEQFF. The gene calls are TRBV19 and TRBJ2-1; D remains unclear. V dropped 6 bases and J dropped 5 bases, with 8 bases sitting between them. The V gene's germline CDR1 is LNHDA and CDR2 SQIVND (reference sequence). The CDR3 covers 12 residues.

Only one count was recorded for this clone. The V call is TRBV28, the J call TRBJ1-5; 9 nucleotides line up with TRBD1. Germline loops: CDR1 MDHEN, CDR2 SYDVKM. With V trimmed by 6 bases and J by 7 bases, 7 bases remained unmatched. The CDR3 is 14 residues long. In nucleotides, the CDR3 is TGTGCCAGCAGAAATACAGGGGGCGGGCAGCCCCAGCATTTT. Protein sequence: CASRNTGGGQPQHF. Using reference TRBV28 and TRBJ1-5 for the parts outside the CDR3, the full variable domain is DVKVTQSSRYLVKRTGEKVFLECVQDMDHENMFWYRQDPGLGLRLIYFSYDVKMKEKGDIPEGYSVSREKKERFSLILESASTNQTSMYLCASRNTGGGQPQHFGDGTRLSIL.

This rearrangement joins TRBV28 to TRBJ1-5; D is ambiguous. The germline V gene has CDR1 MDHEN and CDR2 SYDVKM. V dropped 6 bases and J dropped 2 bases, with 20 bases sitting between them. This CDR3 region has 17 residues. CDR3 bases: TGTGCCAGCAGGATGGATGGCCTGGGCCCGGGCAATCAGCCCCAGCATTTT. Translated, it gives CASRMDGLGPGNQPQHF.

In nucleotides, the CDR3 is TGTGCCAGCAGCCGGGTTCGGAGCGCAGATACGCAGTATTTT. Protein sequence: CASSRVRSADTQYF. The V gene is TRBV6-5, the J gene TRBJ2-3, with no clear D. The CDR3 runs 14 residues. V gave up 6 bases and J gave up 4 bases, with 14 bases separating them. The germline gives CDR1 MNHEY, CDR2 SVGAGI.

The chain joins TRBV5-1 to TRBJ2-2; maybe TRBD2 (6 bases). The CDR3 runs 16 residues. V lost 0 bases and J 4 bases, leaving 13 bases between the germline ends. Germline-derived CDR1 and CDR2 are SGHRS and YFSETQ. This CDR3 is CASSLGLRGRTGELFF. In nucleotides, the CDR3 is TGCGCCAGCAGCTTGGGTTTGCGGGGACGCACCGGGGAGCTGTTTTTT.

The chain uses TRBV10-2 and TRBJ1-2, with 7 bases fitting TRBD1. Germline values: CDR1 WSHSY, CDR2 SAAADI. V gave up 8 bases and J gave up 3 bases; unmatched junction bases: 3. The CDR3 is 12 amino acids. The CDR3 sequence: CASLGQDYGYTF. The CDR3 DNA sequence: TGCGCCAGCCTCGGACAGGACTATGGCTACACCTTC.